The source of this TCR beta chain is a study of T cell responses to AZD1222 COVID-19 vaccine. Study conclusions and caveats: Clonal diversity was possibly underestimated; the donors were predominantly white British and more often female.

The table came from immunoSEQ multiplex PCR; TCRdb's copy has only in-frame clones and leaves some out. Altogether 52,000 or so clones are present, roughly 84% being singletons, with the ten largest covering 25% to 30%. Looked up from germline, CDR1 is SGHTA and CDR2 is FQGTGA. This CDR3 contains 15 residues. The trim removed 2 bases at V and 5 bases at J, leaving 6 bases unmatched. This clone was counted a single time. Its antigen remains unidentified. This clonotype was sampled from an adult in good health. Here the sequenced sample was peripheral blood, taken on day 0 of AZD1222 vaccination. This chain uses TRBV7-3 with TRBJ2-5, with 9 bases fitting TRBD2. The CDR3 region has the DNA TGTGCCAGCAGCTTAGATTCGGCGGGAGGGGAGACCCAGTACTTC. Translation gives CASSLDSAGGETQYF. Variable domain in full (rest from reference TRBV7-3 and TRBJ2-5): GAGVSQTPSNKVTEKGKYVELRCDPISGHTALYWYRQSLGQGPEFLIYFQGTGAADDSGLPNDRFFAVRPEGSVSTLKIQRTERGDSAVYLCASSLDSAGGETQYFGPGTRLLVL.